A single sample gave rise to the 10 T cell receptor beta chains below, sequenced in a study of glioma-infiltrating T cells after dendritic cell vaccination. This table comes from immunoSEQ multiplex PCR, and its TCRdb copy is limited to in-frame clones, with some not included. The data hold tens of thousands of clones, with almost 85% observed a single time. The sample in question was blood, obtained before dendritic cell vaccination. All receptors derive from a human donor with glioblastoma.

The chain employs TRBV30 and TRBJ2-1, with 7 bases that match TRBD2. This CDR3 comprises 13 residues. With V trimmed by 3 bases and J by 8 bases, 7 bases remained unmatched. In germline, CDR1 is GTSNPN, CDR2 SVGIG (reference sequence). The DNA of the CDR3 is TGTGCCTGGAGGCGGACTAGTATCTATGAGCAGTTCTTC. Protein product: CAWRRTSIYEQFF.

The chain has TRBV6-5 and TRBJ1-1, with 8 bases matching TRBD1. Germline assignment: CDR1 MNHEY and CDR2 SVGAGI. The ends lost 4 bases at V and 3 bases at J; junction bases unmatched: 10. This CDR3 has 16 amino acids. The CDR3 nucleotides read TGTGCCAGCAGTTCCCGTCGGACAGGGAGTGACACTGAAGCTTTCTTT. Translated, it gives CASSSRRTGSDTEAFF.

The CDR3: CASSPRRLARNTGELFF. CDR3 DNA: TGTGCCAGCAGCCCCCGCCGACTAGCGAGAAACACCGGGGAGCTGTTTTTT. V is TRBV7-9 and J is TRBJ2-2; 8 nucleotides match TRBD2. The CDR3 is made up of 17 amino acids. The V gene's germline CDR1 is SEHNR and CDR2 FQNEAQ (reference sequence). The V segment lost 5 bases and the J segment 2 bases; nucleotides outside the gene matches: 10. The full variable domain, in which reference TRBV7-9 and TRBJ2-2 provide the parts outside the CDR3, is DTGVSQNPRHKITKRGQNVTFRCDPISEHNRLYWYRQTLGQGPEFLTYFQNEAQLEKSRLLSDRFSAERPKGSFSTLEIQRTEQGDSAMYLCASSPRRLARNTGELFFGEGSRLTVL.

V is TRBV6-5 and J is TRBJ2-3, with TRBD2 as a possible D gene (5 bases). The V end was cut by 6 bases, the J end by 5 bases, with 15 bases between. Germline V gene data show CDR1 as MNHEY and CDR2 as SVGAGI. The CDR3 totals 14 residues. DNA for the CDR3: TGTGCCAGCAGGGAAGGCCAGCGGATAGATACGCAGTATTTT. Its protein is CASREGQRIDTQYF.

The rearrangement joins TRBV18 to TRBJ2-7, with a weak D call TRBD1 (6 bases). V lost 0 bases and J 5 bases, leaving 11 bases between the germline ends. The CDR3 is 14 amino acids. Germline V gene data show CDR1 as KGHSH and CDR2 as LQKENI. DNA for the CDR3: TGTGCCAGCTCACCACCGGCAGGGGCCCACGAGCAGTACTTC. Translated: CASSPPAGAHEQYF.

V is TRBV29-1 and J is TRBJ1-2; unclear D gene. The V gene's germline CDR1 is SQVTM and CDR2 ANQGSEA. The CDR3 is 17 amino acids. V lost 2 bases and J 5 bases, leaving 24 bases between the germline ends. The CDR3 loop reads CSVETLFRGQDNYGYTF. The CDR3 bases are TGCAGCGTTGAAACCCTCTTTCGAGGGCAGGATAATTATGGCTACACCTTC.

The chain recombines TRBV4-1 with TRBJ2-5; D ambiguous. Germline CDR1 reads MGHRA; CDR2 reads YSYEKL. Trimming cost V 4 bases and J 4 bases, with 10 bases left between them. The CDR3 loop spans 13 amino acids. This CDR3 is CASSRMTGETQYF. The CDR3, as DNA: TGCGCCAGCAGCCGGATGACGGGAGAGACCCAGTACTTC.

J is TRBJ1-4 and V is TRBV5-4, with D possibly being TRBD1 (6 bases). The V end was cut by 1 base, the J end by 8 bases, with 12 bases between. The CDR3 has 14 residues. The V gene's germline CDR1 is SGHNT and CDR2 YYREEE (reference sequence). In nucleotides, the CDR3 is TGTGCCAGCAGCTTGACAGGGAGGGGCGAAAAACTGTTTTTT. This translates into CASSLTGRGEKLFF.

The CDR3 coding sequence is TGTGCCTGGAGTGACGGGGAGGGTGGCTACACCTTC. Residues: CAWSDGEGGYTF. The J gene is TRBJ1-2, the V gene TRBV30; D is undetermined. The V and J ends lost 1 base and 7 bases respectively, with 10 bases between them. The germline gives CDR1 GTSNPN, CDR2 SVGIG (reference sequence). The CDR3 loop spans 12 amino acids.

The chain recombines TRBV6-1 with TRBJ1-2, with D hard to call. This CDR3 contains 16 residues. CDR1 is MNHNS and CDR2 is SASEGT in the germline V gene. V was cut by 0 bases and J by 4 bases, with 15 bases left in between. CDR3 DNA: TGTGCCAGCAGTGAAGCGACGAACAGCTACCCCTATGGCTACACCTTC. Translation: CASSEATNSYPYGYTF.